These 16 T cell receptor beta chains came from one sample sequenced in a study of CD8+ T cells in alopecia areata. Sequencing templates came from extracted RNA that was reverse transcribed into cDNA. Generated by immunoSEQ multiplex PCR, the TCRdb table keeps only in-frame clones and is missing some. The sample holds 15,000 to 16,000 clones, roughly three fifths seen once. Both peripheral blood and punch biopsies of lesional scalp skin were obtained from patients who had alopecia areata. The sequenced sample consisted of skin. These receptors originate from a human donor with alopecia areata.

This rearrangement joins TRBV19 to TRBJ1-5, with a possible D match to TRBD1 (5 bases). V gave up 11 bases and J gave up 4 bases, with 15 bases separating them. Germline V gives CDR1 LNHDA, CDR2 SQIVND (reference sequence). The CDR3 loop spans 13 amino acids. The CDR3 here is CASSQGLNQPQHF. CDR3 nucleotides: TGTGCCTCCTCCCAGGGTCTGAATCAGCCCCAGCATTTT.

The chain has TRBV2 and TRBJ2-7; no firm D call. The CDR3 extends over 17 amino acids. Trimming shortened V by 4 bases and J by 0 bases, and 19 bases separated the two germline ends. CDR1 SNHLY and CDR2 FYNNEI come from the germline V gene. CDR3 amino acids: CASSGLVGSKSSYEQYF. DNA for the CDR3: TGTGCCAGCAGTGGGCTGGTCGGCTCAAAGAGCTCCTACGAGCAGTACTTC.

This clone was detected only a few times. The chain joins TRBV6-5 to TRBJ1-5; D may be TRBD1 (6 bases). Trimming took 6 bases from V and 2 from J, leaving 8 bases between them. From germline, CDR1 is MNHEY and CDR2 SVGAGI. CDR3 length: 13 amino acids. The CDR3 DNA reads as TGTGCCAGCAGGTCAGGGGGCAATCAGCCCCAGCATTTT. This encodes CASRSGGNQPQHF.

The chain has TRBV28 and TRBJ2-1, with 9 bases fitting TRBD1. Trimming removed 5 bases from V and 8 bases from J; junction bases left unmatched: 4. The germline V gene encodes CDR1 MDHEN and CDR2 SYDVKM. There are 13 residues in the CDR3. This CDR3 reads CASSQGTGHEQFF. The CDR3 nucleotides read TGTGCCAGCAGTCAAGGGACAGGGCATGAGCAGTTCTTC.

By frequency in the sample, this clone is medium-sized (0.01 to 0.1%). The J gene is TRBJ2-1, the V gene TRBV19; 8 bases agree with TRBD2. Trimming at V came to 4 bases and at J to 9 bases, leaving 11 bases not matched to a gene. The CDR3 has 15 amino acids. The germline V gene has CDR1 LNHDA and CDR2 SQIVND (reference sequence). CDR3 loop: CASSKPAGVMGEQFF. Here the CDR3 DNA reads TGTGCCAGTAGTAAACCAGCGGGAGTAATGGGTGAGCAGTTCTTC. Variable domain in full (rest from reference TRBV19 and TRBJ2-1): DGGITQSPKYLFRKEGQNVTLSCEQNLNHDAMYWYRQDPGQGLRLIYYSQIVNDFQKGDIAEGYSVSREKKESFPLTVTSAQKNPTAFYLCASSKPAGVMGEQFFGPGTRLTVL.

The J gene is TRBJ2-2, the V gene TRBV7-9; D uncertain. This CDR3 is 12 amino acids long. Germline CDR1 is SEHNR and CDR2 is FQNEAQ (reference sequence). Deletions cut 2 bases from V and 8 bases from J, with 6 bases between. CDR3 DNA sequence: TGTGCCAGCAGCTTATTCCCTGGGGAGCTGTTTTTT. It encodes CASSLFPGELFF.

This rearrangement joins TRBV6-1 to TRBJ2-5; D ambiguous. This CDR3 comprises 13 residues. In germline, CDR1 is MNHNS, CDR2 SASEGT. The V gene lost 4 bases and the J gene lost 0 bases, with 6 bases spanning the gap. The CDR3 spells CASSGSYQETQYF. As DNA, the CDR3 is TGTGCCAGCAGTGGGTCTTACCAAGAGACCCAGTACTTC.

V usage is TRBV6-1 and J usage is TRBJ1-1; TRBD1 might be the D (5 bases). Trimming stripped 4 bases from V and 1 base from J, with 7 bases between. The length of the CDR3 is 13 residues. Germline V gene lookup returns CDR1 MNHNS and CDR2 SASEGT. This chain's CDR3 is CASSATANTEAFF. CDR3 nucleotides: TGTGCCAGCAGTGCGACAGCGAACACTGAAGCTTTCTTT.

With regard to this clone: Sequence at one end of the junction differs from germline and may be a read error. The rearrangement uses TRBV4-1 and TRBJ1-2; D is ambiguous. Germline V CDR1 and CDR2: MGHRA, YSYEKL. The length of the CDR3 is 15 residues. The CDR3 sequence: CASSQEAFANYGYTF. The CDR3 nucleotides read TGTGCCAGCAGCCAAGAGGCCTTCGCTAACTATGGCTACACCTTC.

This clone was counted only a few times. The V and J genes are TRBV19 and TRBJ2-3; 7 nucleotides agree with TRBD1. The CDR3 totals 15 residues. In germline, CDR1 is LNHDA, CDR2 SQIVND (reference sequence). The V and J ends lost 8 bases and 3 bases, in that order; junction bases with no gene match: 11. CDR3 nucleotides: TGTGCCAGTTCTCAAGACAGGGAATCGACAGATACGCAGTATTTT. It translates to CASSQDRESTDTQYF.

The chain recombines TRBV7-8 with TRBJ2-2; TRBD1 might be the D (5 bases). The CDR3 length is 15 residues. Per germline, CDR1 SGHVS and CDR2 FQNEAQ. V was trimmed by 1 base and J by 8 bases, leaving 14 bases between them. The CDR3: CASSLETGLPGELFF. The CDR3 DNA follows: TGTGCCAGCAGCTTAGAAACAGGCTTGCCTGGGGAGCTGTTTTTT.

V and J are TRBV28 and TRBJ2-1; TRBD2 matches at 10 bases. This CDR3 has 14 amino acids. J was trimmed by 9 bases and V by 6 bases; bases with no gene match: 8. CDR1 is MDHEN and CDR2 is SYDVKM in the germline V gene. CDR3 DNA: TGTGCCAGCAGCCCCGGGACTAGCGCTCTTGAGCAGTTCTTC. Amino acid sequence: CASSPGTSALEQFF. Together with reference TRBV28 and TRBJ2-1, the CDR3 gives the full variable domain: DVKVTQSSRYLVKRTGEKVFLECVQDMDHENMFWYRQDPGLGLRLIYFSYDVKMKEKGDIPEGYSVSREKKERFSLILESASTNQTSMYLCASSPGTSALEQFFGPGTRLTVL.

V is TRBV2 and J is TRBJ1-2; possibly TRBD1 for D (6 bases). The germline V gene has CDR1 SNHLY and CDR2 FYNNEI. The V gene lost 4 bases and the J gene lost 5 bases, with 14 bases spanning the gap. The CDR3 is 14 amino acids. CDR3 sequence: CASSGEQGLYGYTF. CDR3 bases: TGTGCCAGCAGTGGGGAACAGGGACTATATGGCTACACCTTC.

This chain joins TRBV15 and TRBJ2-2; D gene unclear. V shed 6 bases and J shed 6 bases, with 11 bases lying between them. Germline assignment: CDR1 LNHNV and CDR2 YYDKDF (reference sequence). CDR3 size: 13 residues. Here the CDR3 reads CATRKRSPGELFF. The CDR3 DNA reads TGTGCCACCAGAAAAAGAAGCCCCGGGGAGCTGTTTTTT.

This chain uses TRBV7-9 with TRBJ2-5; D perhaps matches TRBD2 (5 bases). CDR3 size: 17 residues. The ends were cut back, 1 base at V and 4 bases at J, with 19 bases in the middle. Germline-derived CDR1 and CDR2 are SEHNR and FQNEAQ (reference sequence). The CDR3 reads CASSLGFGGRIGETQYF. The CDR3, as DNA: TGTGCCAGCAGCTTAGGCTTTGGTGGGAGAATAGGAGAGACCCAGTACTTC.

This clone was picked up a small number of times. V and J are TRBV5-6 and TRBJ2-6, with D uncertain. Germline CDR1 SGHDT, CDR2 YYEEEE. The CDR3 is 14 amino acids. Trimming cost V 4 bases and J 1 base, with 6 bases left between them. The CDR3 DNA sequence: TGTGCCAGCAGCGCCCAGTCTGGGGCCAACGTCCTGACTTTC. Translated: CASSAQSGANVLTF.